The source of this TCR beta chain is a study of T-cell reconstitution after alpha-beta-depleted transplantation in children. Researchers prepared the TCRbeta library using unique molecular identifiers, the study reports. MiXCR, run by TCRdb on the PCR reads, gives a single entry per CDR3 protein. The sample contains 440,000 or so distinct CDR3 sequences, around 46% of which appear only once. As concerns this clonotype: One end of the junction fails to match germline, which may point to a read error.

The CDR3 loop spans 14 amino acids. The sequence came from a girl aged 2-10 years with aplastic anemia, due to receive a stem cell transplant. The specimen comprised PBMCs, sampled before TCRalphabeta/CD19-depleted stem cell transplant. The chain joins TRBV12-3 or TRBV12-4 to TRBJ2-3; perhaps D is TRBD1 or TRBD2 (5 bases each). Written as DNA, the CDR3 is TGTGCCAGCAGTCGACTTAACAATGGGGGATTTAATGAATTT. Residues: CASSRLNNGGFNEF.